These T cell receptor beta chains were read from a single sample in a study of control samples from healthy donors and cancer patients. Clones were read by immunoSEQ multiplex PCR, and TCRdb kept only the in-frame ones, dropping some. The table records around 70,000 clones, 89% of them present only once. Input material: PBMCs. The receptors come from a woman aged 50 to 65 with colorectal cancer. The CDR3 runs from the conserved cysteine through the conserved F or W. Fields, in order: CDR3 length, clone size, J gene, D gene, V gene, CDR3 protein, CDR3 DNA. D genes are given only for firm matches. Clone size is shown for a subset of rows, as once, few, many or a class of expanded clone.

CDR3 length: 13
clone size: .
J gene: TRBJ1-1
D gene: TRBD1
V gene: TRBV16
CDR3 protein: CASSQSTGVGAFF
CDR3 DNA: TGTGCCAGCAGCCAATCAACAGGGGTGGGGGCTTTCTTT

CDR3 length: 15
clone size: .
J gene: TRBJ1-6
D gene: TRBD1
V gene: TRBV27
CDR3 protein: CASGRGVGGYSPLHF
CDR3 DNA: TGTGCCAGTGGTAGAGGGGTAGGGGGCTATTCACCCCTCCACTTT

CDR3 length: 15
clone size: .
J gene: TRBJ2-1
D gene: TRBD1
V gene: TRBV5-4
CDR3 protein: CASSSPGQRYNEQFF
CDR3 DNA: TGTGCCAGCAGCTCCCCGGGACAGCGGTACAATGAGCAGTTCTTC

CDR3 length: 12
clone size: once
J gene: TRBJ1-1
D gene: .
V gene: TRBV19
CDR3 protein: CATSRGYTEAFF
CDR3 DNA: TGTGCCACCTCGAGGGGGTACACTGAAGCTTTCTTT

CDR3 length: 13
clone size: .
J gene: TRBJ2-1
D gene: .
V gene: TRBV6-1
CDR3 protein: CASSEGGITEQFF
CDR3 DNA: TGTGCCAGCAGTGAAGGCGGGATCACTGAGCAGTTCTTC

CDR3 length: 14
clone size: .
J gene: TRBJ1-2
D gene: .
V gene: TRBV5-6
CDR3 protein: CASSLAHSTSGYTF
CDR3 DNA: TGTGCCAGCAGCTTGGCCCACTCAACGTCCGGCTACACCTTC

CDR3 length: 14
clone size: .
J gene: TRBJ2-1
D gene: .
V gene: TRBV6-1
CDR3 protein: CASSDGPGYNEQFF
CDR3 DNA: TGTGCCAGCAGTGATGGGCCGGGTTACAATGAGCAGTTCTTC

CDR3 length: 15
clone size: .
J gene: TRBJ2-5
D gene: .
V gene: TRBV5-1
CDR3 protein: CASSRTLGRQETQYF
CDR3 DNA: TGCGCCAGCAGCCGAACACTAGGAAGGCAAGAGACCCAGTACTTC

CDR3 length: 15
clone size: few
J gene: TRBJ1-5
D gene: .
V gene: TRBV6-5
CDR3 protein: CASNALGGDNQPQHF
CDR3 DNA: TGTGCCAGCAATGCCCTCGGGGGCGACAATCAGCCCCAGCATTTT

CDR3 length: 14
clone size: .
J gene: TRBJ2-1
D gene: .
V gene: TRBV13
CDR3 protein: CASSPTGLQKEQFF
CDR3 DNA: TGTGCCAGCAGCCCGACGGGGCTACAGAAAGAGCAGTTCTTC

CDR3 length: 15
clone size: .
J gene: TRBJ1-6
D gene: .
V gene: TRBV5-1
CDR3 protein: CASSLDRVGNSPLHF
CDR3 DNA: TGCGCCAGCAGCTTGGACAGGGTAGGGAATTCACCCCTCCACTTT